A single sample gave rise to the 31 T cell receptor beta chains below, sequenced in a study of T cell responses to AZD1222 COVID-19 vaccine. Only in-frame clones appear in the TCRdb table, and some are missing; sequencing was by immunoSEQ multiplex PCR. Seen here are 180,000 or so clones, about 90% observed once, and the top ten hold approximately 1.2%. The sequenced sample was peripheral blood, obtained 28 days after the second AZD1222 dose. The receptors shown here come from an adult who received the AZD1222 COVID-19 vaccine.

The chain is built from TRBV6-5 and TRBJ2-1, with 8 bases identical to TRBD1. The germline V gene encodes CDR1 MNHEY and CDR2 SVGAGI. Germline trimming cut 2 bases from V and 3 bases from J; bases unmatched to any gene: 6. The CDR3 is 16 residues long. The CDR3 loop reads CASSYGLDRDYNEQFF. CDR3 coding DNA: TGTGCCAGCAGTTACGGGCTGGACAGGGACTACAATGAGCAGTTCTTC.

The V gene is TRBV6-4, the J gene TRBJ1-1; unclear D gene. The CDR3 is 14 residues long. Trimming took 5 bases from V and 0 from J, leaving 10 bases between them. The germline CDR1 and CDR2 sequences are MRHNA and SNTAGT. This chain's CDR3 is CASSQDGLNTEAFF. CDR3 nucleotide sequence: TGTGCCAGCAGTCAGGACGGCTTGAACACTGAAGCTTTCTTT.

This chain connects TRBV23-1 to TRBJ1-2; D ambiguous. TRBV23-1 is recorded as an ORF, its role being uncertain. Trimming pared 5 bases from V and 0 bases from J, leaving 10 bases between. CDR3 length: 14 amino acids. DNA for the CDR3: TGCGCCAGCAGTTATTACACAGCTAACTATGGCTACACCTTC. Amino acid sequence: CASSYYTANYGYTF.

The V and J genes are TRBV10-2 and TRBJ2-7; 7 bases fit TRBD1. Trimming removed 5 bases from V and 4 bases from J; junction bases left unmatched: 5. The CDR3 totals 13 residues. The V gene's germline CDR1 is WSHSY and CDR2 SAAADI. For the CDR3, the DNA is TGCGCCAGCAGTCGCTTCAGGGGGTACGAGCAGTACTTC. This gives the protein CASSRFRGYEQYF.

This chain joins TRBV2 and TRBJ2-2, with TRBD1 as a possible D gene (8 bases). The V end was cut by 7 bases, the J end by 2 bases, with 14 bases between. The CDR3 contains 15 residues. Germline CDR1 reads SNHLY; CDR2 reads FYNNEI. The CDR3 spells CASKSGTGNTGELFF. The CDR3 coding sequence is TGTGCCAGCAAGAGCGGGACAGGAAACACCGGGGAGCTGTTTTTT.

The chain links TRBV7-6 to TRBJ1-6; possibly TRBD1 for D (6 bases). From germline, CDR1 is SGHVS and CDR2 FNYEAQ. The CDR3 contains 17 residues. Trimming cost V 1 base and J 10 bases, with 20 bases left between them. The CDR3 DNA follows: TGTGCCAGCAGCTTAGGTAGCGGCACCACAACAGGGTCACCCCTCCACTTT. Protein: CASSLGSGTTTGSPLHF.

The chain uses TRBV19 and TRBJ1-1, with 9 bases fitting TRBD1. The ends lost 3 bases at V and 4 bases at J; junction bases unmatched: 9. CDR3 length equals 16 residues. Germline loops: CDR1 LNHDA, CDR2 SQIVND (reference sequence). CDR3 sequence: CASSMLHRGPRTEAFF. In nucleotides, the CDR3 is TGTGCCAGTAGTATGTTACACAGGGGGCCGCGCACTGAAGCTTTCTTT.

This sequence joins TRBV4-1 and TRBJ1-1; D gene unclear. Germline CDR1 is MGHRA and CDR2 is YSYEKL. The CDR3 totals 14 residues. Deletions cut 1 base from V and 1 base from J, with 7 bases between. DNA of the CDR3: TGCGCCAGCAGCCAAGGGCACAGGAACACTGAAGCTTTCTTT. This sequence encodes CASSQGHRNTEAFF.

The genes are TRBV30 and TRBJ2-1, with 13 bases fitting TRBD2. V was clipped by 8 bases and J by 7 bases; unmatched bases: 5. The CDR3 consists of 13 residues. Germline V gene sequence: CDR1 GTSNPN, CDR2 SVGIG (reference sequence). CDR3 in amino acids: CARRTSGGNEQFF. CDR3 DNA: TGTGCCCGCAGGACTAGCGGGGGAAATGAGCAGTTCTTC.

Comments on this clone: This CDR3 is also generated by other DNA sequences in the sample. The chain employs TRBV5-1 and TRBJ1-1; 7 positions agree with TRBD1. The CDR3 has 13 residues. Trimming removed 1 base from V and 5 bases from J; junction bases left unmatched: 2. The germline V gene has CDR1 SGHRS and CDR2 YFSETQ. The chain's CDR3 is CASSLRQGTEAFF. Written as DNA, the CDR3 is TGCGCCAGCAGCTTGCGACAGGGAACTGAAGCTTTCTTT.

The CDR3 here is CSGTGNFYGYTF. The CDR3 bases are TGCAGCGGCACGGGAAACTTTTATGGCTACACCTTC. The chain uses TRBV29-1 and TRBJ1-2; D is undetermined. The V gene's germline CDR1 is SQVTM and CDR2 ANQGSEA. V lost 7 bases and J lost 5, with 14 bases in between. This CDR3 is 12 amino acids long.

This clone was seen only once. This rearrangement joins TRBV6-5 to TRBJ2-7, with TRBD2 as a possible D gene (6 bases). The V gene lost 9 bases and the J gene lost 0 bases, with 18 bases spanning the gap. Germline CDR1 and CDR2: MNHEY and SVGAGI. The CDR3 runs to 15 residues. The CDR3 DNA reads as TGTGCCAGTCGAGCCGGGACTGGGTACTCCTACGAGCAGTACTTC. This translates into CASRAGTGYSYEQYF.

The chain employs TRBV28 and TRBJ1-1; 9 bases map to TRBD1. Germline CDR1 reads MDHEN; CDR2 reads SYDVKM. Trimming at V came to 8 bases and at J to 5 bases, leaving 12 bases not matched to a gene. The CDR3 totals 15 residues. The DNA for the CDR3 is TGTGCCAGCCCCCCGGGACAGGGAGGGGTTACTGAAGCTTTCTTT. It yields the protein CASPPGQGGVTEAFF.

V usage is TRBV27 and J usage is TRBJ2-2; TRBD1 might be the D (6 bases). Germline CDR1 is MNHEY and CDR2 is SMNVEV (reference sequence). The CDR3 is 16 residues long. V was pared by 5 bases and J by 1 base, with 14 bases between. The CDR3 is CASSPLGAGNTGELFF. DNA for the CDR3: TGTGCCAGCAGTCCATTGGGGGCAGGGAACACCGGGGAGCTGTTTTTT.

This chain joins TRBV2 and TRBJ1-4, with D maybe TRBD1 (5 bases). The CDR3 is made up of 13 amino acids. The V end was cut by 6 bases, the J end by 3 bases, with 8 bases between. CDR1 and CDR2 from the germline V gene are SNHLY and FYNNEI. CDR3 in DNA: TGTGCCAGCAGGTCGGGGGCTAATGAAAAACTGTTTTTT. Translation gives CASRSGANEKLFF.

The chain carries TRBV5-8 and TRBJ2-1; TRBD1 matches 7 bases. Per the germline V gene, CDR1 is SGHTS and CDR2 is YDEGEE. CDR3 length equals 15 residues. Trimming cost V 3 bases and J 6 bases; bases outside gene matches: 9. The CDR3 bases are TGTGCCAGCAGCTCCACCGGGACAGTATTCAATGAGCAGTTCTTC. Translating it yields CASSSTGTVFNEQFF.

J is TRBJ1-2 and V is TRBV19, with D uncertain. Germline V lookup: CDR1 LNHDA, CDR2 SQIVND (reference sequence). This CDR3 comprises 18 residues. V was trimmed by 0 bases and J by 4 bases, leaving 21 bases between them. In nucleotides, the CDR3 is TGTGCCAGTAGTATAGAAGAAGGGTCTGGGATCTATGGCTATGGCTACACCTTC. It codes for CASSIEEGSGIYGYGYTF.

V and J are TRBV27 and TRBJ2-1, with 11 bases lining up with TRBD2. J lost 3 bases, V lost 6 bases, and 4 bases had no gene match. The CDR3 is 15 residues long. Per the germline V gene, CDR1 is MNHEY and CDR2 is SMNVEV (reference sequence). The CDR3 DNA sequence: TGTGCCAGCAGCCACGGGACTAGCGGCTACAATGAGCAGTTCTTC. The encoded protein is CASSHGTSGYNEQFF.

V is TRBV10-1 and J is TRBJ2-1; no clear D. V was clipped by 4 bases and J by 0 bases, with 10 bases between them. Germline loops: CDR1 WNHNN, CDR2 SYGVQD (reference sequence). The CDR3 runs to 15 residues. The CDR3 protein is CASSVVSNSYNEQFF. Here the CDR3 DNA reads TGCGCCAGCAGTGTGGTTAGCAACTCCTACAATGAGCAGTTCTTC.

The rearrangement joins TRBV7-2 to TRBJ2-3; no definite D call. The germline CDR1 and CDR2 sequences are SGHTA and FQGNSA. The CDR3 contains 14 residues. The V and J ends lost 5 bases and 2 bases respectively, with 11 bases between them. In DNA form, the CDR3 reads TGTGCCAGCAGCCAGGACGGACCCACAGATACGCAGTATTTT. It translates to CASSQDGPTDTQYF.

The V and J genes are TRBV4-3 and TRBJ1-4; a weak D match, TRBD1 (5 bases). Germline V CDR1 and CDR2: LGHNA, YSLEER. V was shortened by 3 bases and J by 6 bases, with 11 bases between the two germline ends. The CDR3 covers 14 residues. This CDR3 reads CASSQGRAHEKLFF. CDR3 DNA sequence: TGCGCCAGCAGCCAGGGCAGGGCCCATGAAAAACTGTTTTTT.

This clone has a handful of counts. This rearrangement joins TRBV2 to TRBJ1-1; D perhaps matches TRBD1 (5 bases). Trimming stripped 5 bases from V and 1 base from J, with 11 bases between. The CDR3 covers 14 residues. Germline CDR1 is SNHLY and CDR2 is FYNNEI. CDR3 amino acids: CASSRDSSNTEAFF. Written as DNA, the CDR3 is TGTGCCAGCAGTCGGGACTCGTCGAACACTGAAGCTTTCTTT. Complete variable domain (other parts from reference TRBV2 and TRBJ1-1): EPEVTQTPSHQVTQMGQEVILRCVPISNHLYFYWYRQILGQKVEFLVSFYNNEISEKSEIFDDQFSVERPDGSNFTLKIRSTKLEDSAMYFCASSRDSSNTEAFFGQGTRLTVV.

V is TRBV9 and J is TRBJ2-7; TRBD2 agrees at 9 bases. V was clipped by 0 bases and J by 4 bases; unmatched bases: 5. This CDR3 is 15 amino acids long. CDR1 is SGDLS and CDR2 is YYNGEE in the germline V gene. The CDR3: CASSVGEAGGYEQYF. CDR3 nucleotides: TGTGCCAGCAGCGTAGGTGAGGCGGGAGGGTACGAGCAGTACTTC.

The rearrangement links TRBV7-8 to TRBJ2-1; possibly TRBD1 or TRBD2 for D (5 bases each). The CDR3 covers 19 residues. The V end was cut by 1 base, the J end by 3 bases, with 22 bases between. Germline values: CDR1 SGHVS, CDR2 FQNEAQ. CDR3 nucleotide sequence: TGTGCCAGCAGCTTAGTAGGGGACCGGGACCCACGCCACTACAATGAGCAGTTCTTC. The encoded protein is CASSLVGDRDPRHYNEQFF. Supplemented by reference TRBV7-8 and TRBJ2-1, the full variable domain reads GAGVSQSPRYKVAKRGQDVALRCDPISGHVSLFWYQQALGQGPEFLTYFQNEAQLDKSGLPSDRFFAERPEGSVSTLKIQRTQQEDSAVYLCASSLVGDRDPRHYNEQFFGPGTRLTVL.

CDR3 sequence reads: CASMLREGLGKLFF. CDR3 DNA: TGTGCCAGCATGCTCAGGGAGGGGTTAGGAAAACTGTTTTTT. J is TRBJ1-4 and V is TRBV6-5, with D possibly TRBD1 on 5 matching bases. Germline V CDR1 and CDR2: MNHEY, SVGAGI. The CDR3 covers 14 residues. V lost 7 bases and J lost 10, with 19 bases in between.

The chain has TRBV4-1 and TRBJ1-1; 8 nucleotides match TRBD1. Germline V gene data show CDR1 as MGHRA and CDR2 as YSYEKL. This CDR3 spans 13 amino acids. V shed 4 bases and J 7 bases; nucleotides not matched to a gene: 5. CDR3 sequence (DNA): TGCGCCAGCAGCCCGGACAGGGAGAGTGAAGCTTTCTTT. Residues: CASSPDRESEAFF.

The V call is TRBV3-1 (or the pseudogene TRBV3-2), the J call TRBJ2-1, with 9 bases lining up with TRBD2. The J segment lost 7 bases and the V segment lost 2 bases, leaving 6 bases of the junction unmatched. Germline CDR1 and CDR2: LGHDT and YNNKEL (reference sequence). This CDR3 spans 15 amino acids. CDR3 sequence reads: CASSQSGGRVNEQFF. The CDR3 bases are TGTGCCAGCAGCCAATCGGGCGGGAGGGTAAATGAGCAGTTCTTC.

V and J are TRBV3-1 (or the pseudogene TRBV3-2) and TRBJ1-6, with 7 bases that match TRBD1. V trimming: 2 bases; J trimming: 11 bases; junction bases outside the gene matches: 6. The V gene's germline CDR1 is LGHDT and CDR2 YNNKEL (reference sequence). The CDR3 extends over 14 amino acids. For the CDR3, the DNA is TGTGCCAGCAGCCAACACAGGGGAGGCACACCCCTCCACTTT. It encodes CASSQHRGGTPLHF.

CDR3: CATSDAGSPYNEQFF. As DNA, the CDR3 is TGTGCCACCAGTGACGCAGGGTCCCCCTACAATGAGCAGTTCTTC. The chain links TRBV24-1 to TRBJ2-1; weak D call: TRBD1 (5 bases). The CDR3 is made up of 15 amino acids. V was trimmed by 4 bases and J by 2 bases, leaving 11 bases between them. Germline lookup yields CDR1 KGHDR and CDR2 SFDVKD.

The chain carries TRBV7-9 and TRBJ2-1; no clear D. The germline V gene encodes CDR1 SEHNR and CDR2 FQNEAQ (reference sequence). This CDR3 has 15 residues. V shed 0 bases and J shed 9 bases, with 15 bases lying between them. CDR3 DNA sequence: TGTGCCAGCAGCTTAGCAACCGGATCAAGGGTTGAGCAGTTCTTC. This sequence encodes CASSLATGSRVEQFF.

The genes are TRBV30 and TRBJ1-3, with a possible D match to TRBD1 (5 bases). Germline CDR1 GTSNPN, CDR2 SVGIG (reference sequence). This CDR3 is 14 amino acids long. Trimming removed 4 bases from V and 0 bases from J, with 10 bases in between. The CDR3 sequence is CAWTWGLSGNTIYF. DNA for the CDR3: TGTGCCTGGACTTGGGGCCTCTCTGGAAACACCATATATTTT.